This TCR beta chain was obtained from a study of blood T cell repertoires in COVID-19. Study background: Samples came from the United States, Italy and Spain, spanning acute and convalescent COVID-19.

Looked up from germline, CDR1 is SGHRS and CDR2 is YFSETQ. The CDR3 totals 18 residues. V shed 1 base, J shed 1 base, and the junction held 12 bases outside the gene matches. The assay was immunoSEQ multiplex PCR, and TCRdb's table has in-frame clones only and misses some. The sample has about 170,000 clones, roughly 88% seen once; the top ten hold 9.1%. The clonotype originates from a woman over 75 with active or convalescent COVID-19. The rearrangement joins TRBV5-1 to TRBJ2-3, with TRBD1 matching over 7 bases. Sequencing was carried out using peripheral blood. The CDR3 here is CASSLRDSFYLGTDTQYF. DNA for the CDR3: TGCGCCAGCAGCTTGAGGGACAGTTTTTACTTGGGCACAGATACGCAGTATTTT.